This entry lists 16 T cell receptor beta chains sequenced from one sample in a study of shared clonotypes between healthy human individuals. Sequencing was performed with immunoSEQ multiplex PCR; in TCRdb, only in-frame clones are kept and a portion is missing. The sample lists millions of clones, 85% to 95% occurring once. The sample taken for sequencing was naive CD4+ T cells from PBMCs. Subset here: CD45RA+ positively selected. The receptor source for this set is a man aged 18 to 29 in good health. Some clones in this sample may be carry-over from other donors' samples.

The chain recombines TRBV7-2 with TRBJ2-5; D gene uncertain. The CDR3 is made up of 12 amino acids. Germline CDR1 is SGHTA and CDR2 is FQGNSA. V gave up 4 bases and J gave up 3 bases, with 6 bases separating them. Here the CDR3 DNA reads TGTGCCAGCAGCTGGCCCGAAGAGACCCAGTACTTC. Encoded protein: CASSWPEETQYF.

The chain recombines TRBV5-1 with TRBJ1-2; the D is unclear. Germline CDR1 is SGHRS and CDR2 is YFSETQ. V lost 2 bases, J lost 10 bases, and 15 bases lay in between. The CDR3 has 13 residues. The CDR3 protein is CASSFETVTVYTF. The CDR3 nucleotides are TGCGCCAGCAGCTTTGAAACTGTTACCGTCTACACCTTC.

The gene calls are TRBV6-6 and TRBJ1-2, with unresolved D. The CDR3 consists of 10 residues. Germline CDR1 and CDR2: MNHNY and SVGAGI (reference sequence). The V gene lost 6 bases and the J gene lost 7 bases, with 6 bases spanning the gap. CDR3 nucleotides: TGTGCCAGCAGGGAGTCTGGCTACACCTTC. Translating gives CASRESGYTF.

This chain uses TRBV28 with TRBJ1-4; D is undetermined. CDR3 length: 16 residues. V was trimmed by 0 bases and J by 4 bases, leaving 12 bases between them. CDR1 MDHEN and CDR2 SYDVKM come from the germline V gene. CDR3 residues: CASSLWSRVGNEKLFF. The CDR3 DNA reads TGTGCCAGCAGTTTATGGTCCCGGGTTGGTAATGAAAAACTGTTTTTT.

The chain couples TRBV4-2 to TRBJ2-1; TRBD2 matches at 12 bases. The CDR3 is 19 residues long. V gave up 4 bases and J gave up 10 bases; unmatched junction bases: 20. Germline V gene data show CDR1 as LGHNA and CDR2 as YNFKEQ. The CDR3 region is CASSLGQGLAGGLPGEQFF. CDR3 sequence (DNA): TGTGCCAGCAGCCTCGGACAGGGGCTAGCGGGAGGGCTTCCTGGGGAGCAGTTCTTC.

The CDR3 sequence is CASTNAGGYGYTF. DNA for the CDR3: TGTGCCAGCACTAACGCGGGAGGCTATGGCTACACCTTC. This chain connects TRBV28 to TRBJ1-2; D not certain. Germline CDR1 is MDHEN and CDR2 is SYDVKM. The CDR3 runs to 13 residues. Trimming stripped 7 bases from V and 4 bases from J, with 13 bases between.

The genes are TRBV19 and TRBJ2-7; 7 bases line up with TRBD1. The CDR3 is 15 residues long. With 4 bases clipped from V and 4 bases from J, the junction kept 10 bases outside the gene matches. The germline CDR1 and CDR2 sequences are LNHDA and SQIVND (reference sequence). CDR3 residues: CASSTQDRLGYEQYF. As DNA, the CDR3 is TGTGCCAGTAGTACTCAGGACAGGCTGGGTTACGAGCAGTACTTC. Supplemented by reference TRBV19 and TRBJ2-7, the full variable domain reads DGGITQSPKYLFRKEGQNVTLSCEQNLNHDAMYWYRQDPGQGLRLIYYSQIVNDFQKGDIAEGYSVSREKKESFPLTVTSAQKNPTAFYLCASSTQDRLGYEQYFGPGTRLTVT.

The chain couples TRBV9 to TRBJ1-2; D may be TRBD1 (6 bases). The CDR3 runs to 14 residues. Germline CDR1 is SGDLS and CDR2 is YYNGEE. Trimming cost V 0 bases and J 8 bases, with 14 bases left between them. This CDR3 reads CASSVEGGHGGYTF. The CDR3 bases are TGTGCCAGCAGCGTAGAGGGGGGACACGGAGGCTACACCTTC.

This clone was seen only once. This chain joins TRBV4-3 and TRBJ1-4, with D unresolved. The CDR3 contains 16 residues. Germline CDR1 LGHNA, CDR2 YSLEER. Deletions cut 4 bases from V and 0 bases from J, with 12 bases between. The chain's CDR3 is CASSLVQPATNEKLFF. The CDR3 DNA reads TGCGCCAGCAGCCTCGTTCAGCCTGCAACTAATGAAAAACTGTTTTTT.

The rearrangement joins TRBV9 to TRBJ1-1; tentative D call: TRBD1 (5 bases). Trimming removed 0 bases at V and 5 bases at J, with 14 bases between. This CDR3 contains 15 residues. CDR1 is SGDLS, CDR2 YYNGEE, per germline. DNA of the CDR3: TGTGCCAGCAGCGTAGAAGCAGGGTCAAGAACTGAAGCTTTCTTT. Amino acid sequence: CASSVEAGSRTEAFF.

The chain couples TRBV4-1 to TRBJ2-1; 9 bases align to TRBD1. V dropped 3 bases and J dropped 6; count of bases not matched to a gene: 9. Germline values: CDR1 MGHRA, CDR2 YSYEKL. The length of the CDR3 is 16 residues. In DNA, the CDR3 is TGCGCCAGCAGCCACGCGGGACAGGGAGGTAGCAATGAGCAGTTCTTC. Protein sequence: CASSHAGQGGSNEQFF.

The chain recombines TRBV11-2 with TRBJ2-1, with D possibly TRBD2 on 6 matching bases. The CDR3 is made up of 14 amino acids. Looked up from germline, CDR1 is SGHAT and CDR2 is FQNNGV. V gave up 4 bases and J gave up 9 bases, with 16 bases separating them. The DNA for the CDR3 is TGTGCCAGCAGCTACCGGACCGGGGGAGGTGAGCAGTTCTTC. Translating it yields CASSYRTGGGEQFF.

V and J are TRBV4-1 and TRBJ2-7, with D possibly matching TRBD2 (5 bases). V shed 2 bases and J shed 7 bases, with 15 bases lying between them. Per germline, CDR1 MGHRA and CDR2 YSYEKL. This CDR3 has 14 residues. The CDR3 is CASSQRDSAGEQYF. The CDR3 coding sequence is TGCGCCAGCAGCCAAAGGGATAGCGCGGGTGAGCAGTACTTC.

With respect to this clone: This specimen includes other DNA sequences encoding the same CDR3. The V gene is TRBV28, the J gene TRBJ2-3; TRBD2 matches at 9 bases. The length of the CDR3 is 13 residues. Looked up from germline, CDR1 is MDHEN and CDR2 is SYDVKM. V lost 6 bases and J lost 5; bases outside the gene matches: 3. CDR3 nucleotide sequence: TGTGCCAGCAGCCTACTAGCGGGAGATACGCAGTATTTT. It codes for CASSLLAGDTQYF. The variable domain in full, completed from reference TRBV28 and TRBJ2-3, reads DVKVTQSSRYLVKRTGEKVFLECVQDMDHENMFWYRQDPGLGLRLIYFSYDVKMKEKGDIPEGYSVSREKKERFSLILESASTNQTSMYLCASSLLAGDTQYFGPGTRLTVL.

This chain links TRBV28 with TRBJ2-6, with no clear D. V gave up 5 bases and J gave up 0 bases, with 8 bases separating them. The germline CDR1 and CDR2 sequences are MDHEN and SYDVKM. The CDR3 sequence is 15 residues long. CDR3 amino acids: CASSRGFSGANVLTF. The CDR3 region has the DNA TGTGCCAGCAGTCGTGGGTTCTCTGGGGCCAACGTCCTGACTTTC.

For this clone: The sample holds other DNA sequences that translate to the same CDR3. CDR3 in amino acids: CASSPRGRNTGELFF. CDR3 sequence (DNA): TGTGCCAGCAGTCCTCGGGGCAGGAACACCGGGGAGCTGTTTTTT. The chain employs TRBV27 and TRBJ2-2; D is possibly TRBD1 or TRBD2 (5 bases each). This CDR3 comprises 15 residues. CDR1 MNHEY and CDR2 SMNVEV come from the germline V gene (reference sequence). V lost 5 bases and J 1 base, leaving 11 bases between the germline ends.